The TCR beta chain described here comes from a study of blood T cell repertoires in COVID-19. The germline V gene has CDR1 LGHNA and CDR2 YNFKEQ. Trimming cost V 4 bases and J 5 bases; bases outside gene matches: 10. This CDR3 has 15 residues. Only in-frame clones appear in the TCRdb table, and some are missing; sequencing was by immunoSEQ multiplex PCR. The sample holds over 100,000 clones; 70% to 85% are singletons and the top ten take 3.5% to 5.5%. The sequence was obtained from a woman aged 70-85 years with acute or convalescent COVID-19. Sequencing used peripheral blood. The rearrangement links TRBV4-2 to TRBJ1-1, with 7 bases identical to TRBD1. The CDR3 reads CASSPTQGIKTEAFF. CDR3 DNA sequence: TGTGCCAGCAGCCCAACACAGGGGATTAAGACTGAAGCTTTCTTT.